The clone carrying this TCR beta chain was observed a few times. Through Arm-PCR of CDR3 regions and iRepertoire HTBI primers, TCR beta libraries were built. TCRdb recomputed calls from the multiplex PCR reads with MiXCR, one row per CDR3 protein. The sample lists roughly 530,000 distinct CDR3 sequences, 15% to 20% occurring once. From germline, CDR1 is SGHDT and CDR2 YYEEEE. V was pared by 3 bases and J by 6 bases, with 14 bases of the junction left unmatched. This CDR3 contains 18 residues. Time point meaning: newly diagnosed GD, antithyroid drugs for less than 3 months. Researchers made the TCR library from RNA that was extracted from PBMCs. The record originates from a study of regulatory T cells in long-lasting Graves disease. Another study also made use of these data, one on T cells in Graves' hyperthyroidism and ophthalmopathy. This second study says: Initially, a first-round RT-PCR of the TCR CDR3 employed the HTBI primer set.

The chain employs TRBV5-6 and TRBJ2-1, with 11 bases aligning to TRBD1. The sample here was peripheral blood mononuclear cells (PBMCs), taken at new diagnosis, from a patient treated with antithyroid drugs. This TCR was recovered from a middle-aged woman with Graves disease. The CDR3 DNA reads TGTGCCAGCAGCTCCATGGAAGCCCCGGGACAGGGGGGCAATGAGCAGTTCTTC. Amino acids: CASSSMEAPGQGGNEQFF. Together with reference TRBV5-6 and TRBJ2-1, the CDR3 gives the full variable domain: DAGVTQSPTHLIKTRGQQVTLRCSPKSGHDTVSWYQQALGQGPQFIFQYYEEEERQRGNFPDRFSGHQFPNYSSELNVNALLLGDSALYLCASSSMEAPGQGGNEQFFGPGTRLTVL.